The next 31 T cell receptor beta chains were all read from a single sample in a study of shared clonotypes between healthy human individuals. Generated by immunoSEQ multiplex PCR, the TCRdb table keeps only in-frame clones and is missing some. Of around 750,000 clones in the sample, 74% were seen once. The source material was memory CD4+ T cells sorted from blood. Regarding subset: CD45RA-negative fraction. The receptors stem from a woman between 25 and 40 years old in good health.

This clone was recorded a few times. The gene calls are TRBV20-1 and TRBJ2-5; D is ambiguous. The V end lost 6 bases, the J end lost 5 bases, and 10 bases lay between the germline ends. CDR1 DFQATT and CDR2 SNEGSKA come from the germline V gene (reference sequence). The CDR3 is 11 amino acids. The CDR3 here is CSATLGETQYF. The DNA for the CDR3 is TGCAGTGCGACCCTTGGGGAGACCCAGTACTTC.

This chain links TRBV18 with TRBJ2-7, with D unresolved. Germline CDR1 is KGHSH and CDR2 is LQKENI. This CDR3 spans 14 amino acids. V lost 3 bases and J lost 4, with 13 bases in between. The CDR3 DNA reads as TGTGCCAGCTCACCCACCTTATGGGGATACGAGCAGTACTTC. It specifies CASSPTLWGYEQYF. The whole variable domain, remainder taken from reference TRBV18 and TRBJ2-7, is NAGVMQNPRHLVRRRGQEARLRCSPMKGHSHVYWYRQLPEEGLKFMVYLQKENIIDESGMPKERFSAEFPKEGPSILRIQQVVRGDSAAYFCASSPTLWGYEQYFGPGTRLTVT.

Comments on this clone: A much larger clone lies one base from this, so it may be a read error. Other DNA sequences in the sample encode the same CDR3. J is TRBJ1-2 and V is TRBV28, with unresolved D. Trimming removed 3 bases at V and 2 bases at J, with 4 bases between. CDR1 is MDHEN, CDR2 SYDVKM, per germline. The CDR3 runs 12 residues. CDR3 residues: CASSFPNYGYTF. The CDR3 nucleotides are TGTGCCAGCAGTTTCCCGAACTATGGCTACACCTTC.

The CDR3 DNA sequence: TGCGCCAGCAGCAGGACCGGGACTAACTACAATGAGCAGTTCTTC. Its protein is CASSRTGTNYNEQFF. The chain uses TRBV5-1 and TRBJ2-1; 7 bases align to TRBD2. Trimming at V came to 4 bases and at J to 3 bases, leaving 7 bases not matched to a gene. Germline V gene data show CDR1 as SGHRS and CDR2 as YFSETQ. This CDR3 region has 15 residues.

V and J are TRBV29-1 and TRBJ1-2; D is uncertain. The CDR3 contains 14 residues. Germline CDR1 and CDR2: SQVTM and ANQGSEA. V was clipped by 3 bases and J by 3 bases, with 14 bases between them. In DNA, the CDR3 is TGCAGCGTTGAGCCCCTACTCCGGGACTATGGCTACACCTTC. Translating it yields CSVEPLLRDYGYTF. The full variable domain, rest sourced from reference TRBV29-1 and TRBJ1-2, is SAVISQKPSRDICQRGTSLTIQCQVDSQVTMMFWYRQQPGQSLTLIATANQGSEATYESGFVIDKFPISRPNLTFSTLTVSNMSPEDSSIYLCSVEPLLRDYGYTFGSGTRLTVV.

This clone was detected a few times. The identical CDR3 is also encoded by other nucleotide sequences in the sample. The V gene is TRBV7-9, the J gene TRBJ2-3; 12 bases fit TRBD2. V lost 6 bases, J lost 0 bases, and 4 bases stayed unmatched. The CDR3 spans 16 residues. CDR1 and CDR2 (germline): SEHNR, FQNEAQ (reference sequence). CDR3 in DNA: TGTGCCAGCAGTTTAACTAGCGGGAGGAGCACAGATACGCAGTATTTT. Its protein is CASSLTSGRSTDTQYF.

This chain's CDR3 is CASSPRDRAPDGYTF. In nucleotides, the CDR3 is TGTGCCAGCAGCCCCCGGGACAGGGCGCCGGATGGCTACACCTTC. The rearrangement uses TRBV7-8 and TRBJ1-2; the match to TRBD1 covers 9 bases. Germline CDR1 is SGHVS and CDR2 is FQNEAQ. V lost 5 bases, J lost 6 bases, and 10 bases stayed unmatched. CDR3 length: 15 residues.

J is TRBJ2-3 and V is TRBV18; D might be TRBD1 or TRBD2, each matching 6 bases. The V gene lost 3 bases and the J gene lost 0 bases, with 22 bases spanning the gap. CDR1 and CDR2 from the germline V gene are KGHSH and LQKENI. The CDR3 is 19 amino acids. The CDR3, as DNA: TGTGCCAGCTCACCGTCCGGGGGCACCTCTACTCTGAGCACAGATACGCAGTATTTT. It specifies CASSPSGGTSTLSTDTQYF.

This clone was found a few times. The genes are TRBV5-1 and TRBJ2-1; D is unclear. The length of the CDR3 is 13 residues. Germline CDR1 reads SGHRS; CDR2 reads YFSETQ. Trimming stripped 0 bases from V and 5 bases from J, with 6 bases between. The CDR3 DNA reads TGCGCCAGCAGCTTGGTGATCAACAATGAGCAGTTCTTC. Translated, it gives CASSLVINNEQFF.

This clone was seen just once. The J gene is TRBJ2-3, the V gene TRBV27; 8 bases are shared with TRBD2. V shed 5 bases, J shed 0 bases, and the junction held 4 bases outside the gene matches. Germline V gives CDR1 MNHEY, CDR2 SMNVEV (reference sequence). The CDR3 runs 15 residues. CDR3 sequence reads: CASSHWTSSTDTQYF. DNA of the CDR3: TGTGCCAGCAGTCACTGGACTAGCAGCACAGATACGCAGTATTTT.

The CDR3 reads CAISEATGTLSPLHF. CDR3 bases: TGTGCCATCAGTGAGGCGACAGGCACATTGTCACCCCTCCACTTT. The rearrangement joins TRBV10-3 to TRBJ1-6, with D possibly being TRBD1 (6 bases). Germline loops: CDR1 ENHRY, CDR2 SYGVKD. The CDR3 spans 15 residues. Trimming took off 2 bases at V and 10 bases at J, with 15 bases between the two ends.

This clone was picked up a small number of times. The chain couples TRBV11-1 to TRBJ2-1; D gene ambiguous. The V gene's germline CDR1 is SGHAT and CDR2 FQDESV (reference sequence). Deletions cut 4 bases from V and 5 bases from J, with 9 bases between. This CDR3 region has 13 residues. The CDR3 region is CASSSRQNNEQFF. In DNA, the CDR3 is TGTGCCAGCAGCTCTCGGCAGAACAATGAGCAGTTCTTC.

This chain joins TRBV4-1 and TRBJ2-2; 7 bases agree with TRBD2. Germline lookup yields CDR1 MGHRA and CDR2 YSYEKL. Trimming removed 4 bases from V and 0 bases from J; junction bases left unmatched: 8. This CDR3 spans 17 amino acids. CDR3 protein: CASSPLEGGPNTGELFF. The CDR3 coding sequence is TGCGCCAGCAGCCCCCTCGAGGGAGGGCCGAACACCGGGGAGCTGTTTTTT.

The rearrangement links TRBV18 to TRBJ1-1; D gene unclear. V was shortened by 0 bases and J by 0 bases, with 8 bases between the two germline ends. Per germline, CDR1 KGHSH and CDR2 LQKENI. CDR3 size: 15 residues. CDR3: CASSPPISMNTEAFF. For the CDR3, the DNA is TGTGCCAGCTCACCACCTATATCCATGAACACTGAAGCTTTCTTT.

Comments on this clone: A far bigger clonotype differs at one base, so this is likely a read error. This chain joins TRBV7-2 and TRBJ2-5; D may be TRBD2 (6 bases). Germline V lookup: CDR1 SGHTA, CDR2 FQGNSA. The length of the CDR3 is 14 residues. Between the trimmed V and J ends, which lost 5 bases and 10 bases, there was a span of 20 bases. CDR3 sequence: CASSPGTATGIQYF. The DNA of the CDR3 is TGTGCCAGCAGCCCTGGGACTGCCACGGGAATCCAGTACTTC.

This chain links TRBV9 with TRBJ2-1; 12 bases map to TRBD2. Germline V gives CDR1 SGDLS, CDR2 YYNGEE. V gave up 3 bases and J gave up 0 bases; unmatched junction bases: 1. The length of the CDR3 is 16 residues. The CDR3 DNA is TGTGCCAGCAGCGGACTAGCGGGAGTCTCCTACAATGAGCAGTTCTTC. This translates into CASSGLAGVSYNEQFF.

The CDR3 region has the DNA TGTGCCAGCAGCTTGCCTGGGGAGTTGGCAGATACGCAGTATTTT. It codes for CASSLPGELADTQYF. The V gene is TRBV5-4, the J gene TRBJ2-3; the D gene is possibly TRBD2 (5 bases). With 1 base removed from V and 4 bases from J, the gap between germline ends came to 13 bases. The CDR3 contains 15 residues. Per germline, CDR1 SGHNT and CDR2 YYREEE (reference sequence).

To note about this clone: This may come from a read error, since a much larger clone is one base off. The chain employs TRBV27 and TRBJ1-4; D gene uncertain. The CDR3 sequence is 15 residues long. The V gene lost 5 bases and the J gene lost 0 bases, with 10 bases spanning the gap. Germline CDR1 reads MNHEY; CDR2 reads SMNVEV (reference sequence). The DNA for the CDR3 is TGTGCCAGCAGTACACAGAGAGCAACTAATGAAAAACTGTTTTTT. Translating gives CASSTQRATNEKLFF.

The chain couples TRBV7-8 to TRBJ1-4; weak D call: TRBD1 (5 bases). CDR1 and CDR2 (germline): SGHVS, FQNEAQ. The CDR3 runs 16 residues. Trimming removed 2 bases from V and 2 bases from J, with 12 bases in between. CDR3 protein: CASSLQGQSTNEKLFF. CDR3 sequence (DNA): TGTGCCAGCAGCTTACAAGGACAAAGTACTAATGAAAAACTGTTTTTT.

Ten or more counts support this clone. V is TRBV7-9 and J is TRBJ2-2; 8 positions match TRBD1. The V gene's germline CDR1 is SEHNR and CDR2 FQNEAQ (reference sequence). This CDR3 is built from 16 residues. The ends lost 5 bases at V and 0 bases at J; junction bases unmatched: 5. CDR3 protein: CASSLTGVANTGELFF. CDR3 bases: TGTGCCAGCAGCCTGACAGGGGTCGCGAACACCGGGGAGCTGTTTTTT. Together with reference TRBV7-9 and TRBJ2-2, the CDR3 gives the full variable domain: DTGVSQNPRHKITKRGQNVTFRCDPISEHNRLYWYRQTLGQGPEFLTYFQNEAQLEKSRLLSDRFSAERPKGSFSTLEIQRTEQGDSAMYLCASSLTGVANTGELFFGEGSRLTVL.

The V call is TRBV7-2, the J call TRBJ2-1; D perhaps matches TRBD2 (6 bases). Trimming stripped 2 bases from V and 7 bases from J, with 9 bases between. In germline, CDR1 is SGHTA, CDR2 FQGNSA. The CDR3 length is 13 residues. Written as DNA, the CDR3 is TGTGCCAGCAGCTTACCGGGGAGGAATGAGCAGTTCTTC. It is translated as CASSLPGRNEQFF.

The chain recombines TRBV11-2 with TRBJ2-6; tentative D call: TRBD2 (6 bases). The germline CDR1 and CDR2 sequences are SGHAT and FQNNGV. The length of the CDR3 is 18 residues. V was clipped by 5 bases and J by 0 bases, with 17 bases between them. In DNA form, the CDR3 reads TGTGCCAGCAGCCCCCTAACCCGGGGGTTCTCTGGGGCCAACGTCCTGACTTTC. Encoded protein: CASSPLTRGFSGANVLTF.

The CDR3 reads CASSYRAMNTEAFF. The CDR3 DNA sequence: TGTGCCAGCAGTTACAGGGCCATGAACACTGAAGCTTTCTTT. The V and J genes are TRBV6-5 and TRBJ1-1, with unresolved D. Trimming removed 2 bases from V and 0 bases from J, with 7 bases in between. The CDR3 length is 14 residues. Germline V gene lookup returns CDR1 MNHEY and CDR2 SVGAGI.

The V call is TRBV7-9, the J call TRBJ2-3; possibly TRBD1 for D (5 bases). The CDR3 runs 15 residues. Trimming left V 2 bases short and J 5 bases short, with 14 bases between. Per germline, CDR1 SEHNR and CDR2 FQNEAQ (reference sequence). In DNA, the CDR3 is TGTGCCAGCAGCTTAAGAAGGGGCAGTGGAGATACGCAGTATTTT. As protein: CASSLRRGSGDTQYF.

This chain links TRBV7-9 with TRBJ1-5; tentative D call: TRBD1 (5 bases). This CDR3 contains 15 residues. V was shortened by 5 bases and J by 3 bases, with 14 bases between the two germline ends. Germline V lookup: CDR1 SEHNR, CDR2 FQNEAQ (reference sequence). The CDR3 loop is CASSPLGGLNQPQHF. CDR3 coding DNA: TGTGCCAGCAGCCCATTGGGGGGTCTCAATCAGCCCCAGCATTTT. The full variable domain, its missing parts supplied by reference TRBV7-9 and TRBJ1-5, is DTGVSQNPRHKITKRGQNVTFRCDPISEHNRLYWYRQTLGQGPEFLTYFQNEAQLEKSRLLSDRFSAERPKGSFSTLEIQRTEQGDSAMYLCASSPLGGLNQPQHFGDGTRLSIL.

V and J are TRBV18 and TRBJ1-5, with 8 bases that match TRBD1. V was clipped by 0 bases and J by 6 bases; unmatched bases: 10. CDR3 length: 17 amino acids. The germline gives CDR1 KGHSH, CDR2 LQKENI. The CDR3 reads CASSPPGGAGGFQPQHF. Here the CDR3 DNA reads TGTGCCAGCTCACCACCGGGGGGGGCAGGGGGCTTTCAGCCCCAGCATTTT.

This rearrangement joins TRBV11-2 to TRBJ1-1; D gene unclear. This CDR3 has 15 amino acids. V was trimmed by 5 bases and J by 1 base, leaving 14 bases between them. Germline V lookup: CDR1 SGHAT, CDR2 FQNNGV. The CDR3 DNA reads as TGTGCCAGCAGCCGAATGAACAGAGGGAACACTGAAGCTTTCTTT. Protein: CASSRMNRGNTEAFF.

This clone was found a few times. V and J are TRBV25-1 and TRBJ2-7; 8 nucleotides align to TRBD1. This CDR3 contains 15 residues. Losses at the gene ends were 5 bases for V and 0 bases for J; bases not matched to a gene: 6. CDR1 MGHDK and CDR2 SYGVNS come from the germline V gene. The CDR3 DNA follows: TGTGCCAGCAGTTCCGGGACAGGTAGCTCCTACGAGCAGTACTTC. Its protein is CASSSGTGSSYEQYF.

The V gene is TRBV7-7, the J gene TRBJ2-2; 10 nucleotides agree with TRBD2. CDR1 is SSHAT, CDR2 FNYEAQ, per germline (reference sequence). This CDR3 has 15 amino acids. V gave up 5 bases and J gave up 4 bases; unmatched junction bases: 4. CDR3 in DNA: TGTGCCAGCAGCCAAGGACTAGCGGCCACCGGGGAGCTGTTTTTT. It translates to CASSQGLAATGELFF.

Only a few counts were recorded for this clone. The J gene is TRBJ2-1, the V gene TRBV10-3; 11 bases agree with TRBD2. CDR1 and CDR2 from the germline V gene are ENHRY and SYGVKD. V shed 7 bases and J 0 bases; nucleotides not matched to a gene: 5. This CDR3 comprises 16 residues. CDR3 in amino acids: CAITGTSGTSYNEQFF. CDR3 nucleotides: TGTGCCATCACTGGGACTAGCGGAACCTCCTACAATGAGCAGTTCTTC.

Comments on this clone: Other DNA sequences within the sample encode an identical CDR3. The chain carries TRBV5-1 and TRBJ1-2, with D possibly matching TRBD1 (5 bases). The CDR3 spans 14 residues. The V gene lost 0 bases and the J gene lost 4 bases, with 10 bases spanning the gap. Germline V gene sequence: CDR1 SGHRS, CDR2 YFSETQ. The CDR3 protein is CASSLAGTLYGYTF. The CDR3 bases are TGCGCCAGCAGCTTGGCCGGGACTCTCTATGGCTACACCTTC.